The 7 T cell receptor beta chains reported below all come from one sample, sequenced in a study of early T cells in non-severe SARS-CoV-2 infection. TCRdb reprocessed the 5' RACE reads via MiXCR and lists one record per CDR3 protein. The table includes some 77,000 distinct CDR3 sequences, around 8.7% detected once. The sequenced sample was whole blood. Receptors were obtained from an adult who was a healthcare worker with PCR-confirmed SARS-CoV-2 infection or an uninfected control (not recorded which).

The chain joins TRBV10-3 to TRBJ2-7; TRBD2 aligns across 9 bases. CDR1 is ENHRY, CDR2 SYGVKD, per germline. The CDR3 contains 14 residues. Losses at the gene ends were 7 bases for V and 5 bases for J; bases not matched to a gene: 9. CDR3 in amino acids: CAIKRGTSLHEQYF. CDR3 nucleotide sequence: TGTGCCATCAAGCGCGGGACTAGCCTCCACGAGCAGTACTTC.

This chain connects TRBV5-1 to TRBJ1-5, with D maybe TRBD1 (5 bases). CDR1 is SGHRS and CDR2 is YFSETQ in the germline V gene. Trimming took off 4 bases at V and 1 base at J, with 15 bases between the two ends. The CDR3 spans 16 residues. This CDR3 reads CASSPGSGGSNQPQHF. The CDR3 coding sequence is TGCGCCAGCAGCCCTGGTTCCGGGGGAAGCAATCAGCCCCAGCATTTT.

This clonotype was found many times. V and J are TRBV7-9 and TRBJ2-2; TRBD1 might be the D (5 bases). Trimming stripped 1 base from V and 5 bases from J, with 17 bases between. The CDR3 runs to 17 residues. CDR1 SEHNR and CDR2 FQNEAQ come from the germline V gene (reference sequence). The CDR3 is CASSLEGNRNRTGELFF. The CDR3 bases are TGTGCCAGCAGCTTAGAGGGGAACCGGAATAGGACCGGGGAGCTGTTTTTT.

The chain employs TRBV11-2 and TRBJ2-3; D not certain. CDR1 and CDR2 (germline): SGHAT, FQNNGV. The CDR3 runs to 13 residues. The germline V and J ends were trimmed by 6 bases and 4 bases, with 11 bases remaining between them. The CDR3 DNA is TGTGCCAGCAGGATGCCGTTGGCAGATACGCAGTATTTT. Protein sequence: CASRMPLADTQYF.

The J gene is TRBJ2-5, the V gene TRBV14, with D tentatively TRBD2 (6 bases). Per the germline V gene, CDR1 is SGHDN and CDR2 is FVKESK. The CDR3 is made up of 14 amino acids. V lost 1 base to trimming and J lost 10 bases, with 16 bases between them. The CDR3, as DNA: TGTGCCAGCAGCCAAGCGGACCGCGTGGGAGGCCAGTACTTC. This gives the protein CASSQADRVGGQYF.

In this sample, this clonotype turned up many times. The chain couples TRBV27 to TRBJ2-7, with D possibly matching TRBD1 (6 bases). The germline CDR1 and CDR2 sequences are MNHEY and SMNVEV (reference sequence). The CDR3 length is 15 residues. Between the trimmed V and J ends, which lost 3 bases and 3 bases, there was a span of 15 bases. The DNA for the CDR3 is TGTGCCAGCAGTTTCGGCACAGGGAACGACTACGAGCAGTACTTC. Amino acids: CASSFGTGNDYEQYF.

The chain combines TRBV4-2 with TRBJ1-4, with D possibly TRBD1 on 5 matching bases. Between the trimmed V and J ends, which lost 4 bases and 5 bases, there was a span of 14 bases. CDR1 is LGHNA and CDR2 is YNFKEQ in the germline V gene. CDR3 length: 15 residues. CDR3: CASSPVGGRNEKLFF. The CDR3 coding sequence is TGTGCCAGCAGCCCCGTCGGGGGGAGGAATGAAAAACTGTTTTTT.